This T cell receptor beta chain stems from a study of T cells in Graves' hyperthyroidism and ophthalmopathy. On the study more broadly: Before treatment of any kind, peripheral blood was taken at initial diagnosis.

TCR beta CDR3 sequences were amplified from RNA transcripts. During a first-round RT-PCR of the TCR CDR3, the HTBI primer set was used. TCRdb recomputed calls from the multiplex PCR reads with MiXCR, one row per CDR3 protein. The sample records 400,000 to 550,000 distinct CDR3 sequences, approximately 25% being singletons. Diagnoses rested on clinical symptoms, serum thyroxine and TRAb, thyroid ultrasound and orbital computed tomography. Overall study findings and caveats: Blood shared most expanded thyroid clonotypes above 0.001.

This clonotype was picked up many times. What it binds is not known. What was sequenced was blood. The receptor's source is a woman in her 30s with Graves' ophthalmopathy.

CDR3 protein: CASSSPGQTPEAFF. The DNA for the CDR3 is TGTGCCAGCAGCTCACCGGGACAGACTCCTGAAGCTTTCTTT. The rearrangement links TRBV6-1 to TRBJ1-1; 7 bases line up with TRBD1. The germline CDR1 and CDR2 sequences are MNHNS and SASEGT. V dropped 6 bases and J dropped 6; count of bases not matched to a gene: 10. CDR3 length: 14 amino acids.